This T cell receptor (beta chain) was observed in a study of regulatory T cells in long-lasting Graves disease. Study findings and constraints: Those with persistent Graves' had less TCR diversity than newly diagnosed patients.

Time point described: newly diagnosed GD, antithyroid drugs for less than 3 months. Researchers made the TCR library from RNA that was extracted from PBMCs. V gave up 5 bases and J gave up 6 bases, with 12 bases separating them. This CDR3 has 13 residues. The germline V gene encodes CDR1 SGHTA and CDR2 FQGTGA. This clonotype has at least ten counts. The target antigen is unknown. Combining iRepertoire HTBI primers with Arm-PCR of CDR3 regions, the authors built TCR beta libraries. Each CDR3 protein is one row after TCRdb ran MiXCR on the multiplex PCR reads. The sample lists over 400,000 distinct CDR3 sequences; less than 15% were seen once. The data also belong to a second study, concerning T cells in Graves' hyperthyroidism and ophthalmopathy.

This TCR was recovered from a woman aged 45-59 years with Graves disease. Sequences were derived from peripheral blood mononuclear cells (PBMCs), sampled at new diagnosis, from a patient treated with antithyroid drugs. The J gene is TRBJ2-3, the V gene TRBV7-3, with D possibly TRBD1 on 6 matching bases. CDR3 DNA: TGTGCCAGCAGCGCGTACAGGGAGGATACGCAGTATTTT. It is translated as CASSAYREDTQYF.